The rows below give T cell receptor beta chains drawn from one sample of a study of blood T cell repertoires in COVID-19. Produced via immunoSEQ multiplex PCR; TCRdb's table is partial and in-frame only. The data hold 320,000 or so clones, with approximately 84% observed a single time. The sequenced sample was PBMCs or T cells enriched from blood (not recorded which). The source of these receptors is a woman aged 25 to 39 who had recovered from COVID-19. Both conserved end residues are part of each CDR3. The D gene is left open where the match is weak. Rows give clone size only sometimes, using once, few, many, or a class for an expanded clone.

CDR3aa	CDR3nt	d_gene	j_gene	v_gene	abundance
CASSTGTGWMNTEAFF	TGTGCCAGCAGTACAGGGACAGGATGGATGAACACTGAAGCTTTCTTT	TRBD1	TRBJ1-1	TRBV2	.
CASSPREGVTYEQYF	TGTGCCAGCAGTCCCCGGGAAGGAGTTACCTACGAGCAGTACTTC	.	TRBJ2-7	TRBV6-5	.
CASSYSRGTYNEQFF	TGTGCCAGCAGTTACTCGCGGGGAACCTACAATGAGCAGTTCTTC	.	TRBJ2-1	TRBV6-2/TRBV6-3	.
CASSRQGNQPQHF	TGTGCCAGCAGCCGCCAGGGGAATCAGCCCCAGCATTTT	.	TRBJ1-5	TRBV7-2	.
CASSIDPNYGYTF	TGTGCCAGTAGTATAGACCCAAACTATGGCTACACCTTC	.	TRBJ1-2	TRBV19	.
CASSSAPTGPRNTEAFF	TGTGCCAGCAGTTCCGCCCCGACAGGGCCTCGGAACACTGAAGCTTTCTTT	TRBD1	TRBJ1-1	TRBV27	.
CASSLGGGVGNTIYF	TGTGCCAGCAGCTTAGGGGGCGGCGTTGGAAACACCATATATTTT	.	TRBJ1-3	TRBV7-6	.
CASSDRVRAGANVLTF	TGTGCCAGCAGTGACAGGGTCCGGGCCGGGGCCAACGTCCTGACTTTC	.	TRBJ2-6	TRBV2	.
CASSTTGISPLHF	TGTGCCAGTAGTACAACAGGGATATCACCCCTCCACTTT	.	TRBJ1-6	TRBV19	.
CASMTGQGADNEQFF	TGTGCCAGTATGACGGGACAGGGGGCCGACAATGAGCAGTTCTTC	TRBD1	TRBJ2-1	TRBV19	.
CATVGQGATEAFF	TGTGCCACTGTCGGACAGGGGGCCACTGAAGCTTTCTTT	TRBD1	TRBJ1-1	TRBV24-1	many
CASGEGGASYGYTF	TGTGCCAGCGGGGAAGGGGGCGCAAGCTATGGCTACACCTTC	TRBD1	TRBJ1-2	TRBV7-9	.
CSVKGRGETQYF	TGCAGCGTTAAAGGACGAGGAGAGACCCAGTACTTC	.	TRBJ2-5	TRBV29-1	.
CASSFSLRTSWGLGANYGYTF	TGTGCCAGCAGTTTCTCGCTTCGAACCAGCTGGGGACTCGGGGCTAACTATGGCTACACCTTC	.	TRBJ1-2	TRBV27	.
CASSPDGNYGYTF	TGTGCCAGCTCTCCTGACGGGAACTATGGCTACACCTTC	.	TRBJ1-2	TRBV18	.
CAVRQGANEQYF	TGTGCCGTCAGACAGGGGGCCAACGAGCAGTACTTC	TRBD1	TRBJ2-7	TRBV28	.
CASSDRASSWRGAGGELFF	TGCGCCAGCAGTGACCGGGCCAGCTCTTGGCGGGGGGCAGGCGGGGAGCTGTTTTTT	TRBD2	TRBJ2-2	TRBV10-1	once
CASSPQFPRDRGSYGYTF	TGTGCCAGCAGCCCCCAGTTCCCTCGGGACAGGGGGAGCTATGGCTACACCTTC	TRBD1	TRBJ1-2	TRBV28	.
CASPSLRDGYTF	TGTGCCAGCCCTTCTCTCAGGGATGGCTACACCTTC	.	TRBJ1-2	TRBV7-9	.
CASSPPGLAGGPVEQYF	TGTGCCAGCAGCCCGCCCGGGCTAGCGGGGGGGCCCGTAGAGCAGTACTTC	TRBD2	TRBJ2-7	TRBV7-9	.
CASSPGGGGGGSYNEQFF	TGTGCCAGCAGCCCCGGGGGGGGCGGGGGCGGCTCCTACAATGAGCAGTTCTTC	TRBD2	TRBJ2-1	TRBV7-9	.
CASSPRLRSYEQYF	TGCGCCAGCAGCCCAAGATTGCGATCCTACGAGCAGTACTTC	.	TRBJ2-7	TRBV4-1	.
CASSLAGQVQETQYF	TGCGCCAGCAGCTTGGCCGGACAAGTCCAAGAGACCCAGTACTTC	.	TRBJ2-5	TRBV5-1	.
CASSPDRGPGNTIYF	TGCGCCAGCAGCCCGGACAGGGGGCCTGGAAACACCATATATTTT	TRBD1	TRBJ1-3	TRBV5-1	.
CASSQDDGTWQFF	TGCGCCAGCAGCCAAGACGATGGGACTTGGCAGTTCTTC	.	TRBJ2-1	TRBV4-3	.
CASRQGSTNEKLFF	TGTGCCAGCAGGCAGGGGTCTACTAATGAAAAACTGTTTTTT	.	TRBJ1-4	TRBV28	.
CAGGAAFAPNLSGNTIYF	TGTGCCGGGGGGGCAGCTTTTGCCCCCAATCTCTCTGGAAACACCATATATTTT	.	TRBJ1-3	TRBV7-9	.
CASSEAGTGIYSNQPQHF	TGTGCCAGCAGTGAAGCGGGGACAGGGATATATAGCAATCAGCCCCAGCATTTT	TRBD1	TRBJ1-5	TRBV6-1	few
CASSESGQGKTEAFF	TGTGCCAGCAGTGAATCGGGACAGGGTAAGACTGAAGCTTTCTTT	TRBD1	TRBJ1-1	TRBV6-1	.
CASSLAGVSSPLHF	TGTGCCAGCAGCTTAGCGGGCGTCAGTTCACCCCTCCACTTT	.	TRBJ1-6	TRBV7-6	once
CASEEFPASEQYF	TGTGCCTCGGAGGAATTTCCGGCCTCCGAGCAGTACTTC	.	TRBJ2-7	TRBV28	.
CASSFDLDPTYEQYF	TGTGCCAGTAGTTTCGATCTAGACCCTACCTACGAGCAGTACTTC	.	TRBJ2-7	TRBV27	.
CASSLAAVGSSRVETQYF	TGTGCCAGCAGCTTGGCCGCTGTCGGGTCCTCCCGGGTAGAGACCCAGTACTTC	.	TRBJ2-5	TRBV5-6	once
CASSQYSGGYSNQPQHF	TGTGCCAGCAGCCAATATTCGGGGGGTTATAGCAATCAGCCCCAGCATTTT	.	TRBJ1-5	TRBV3-1/TRBV3-2	.
CASSPLAGSPYNEQFF	TGTGCCAGCAGTCCCCTTGCGGGGTCCCCTTACAATGAGCAGTTCTTC	.	TRBJ2-1	TRBV28	.
CASSQDGVRGYTF	TGCGCCAGCAGCCAAGACGGGGTGCGTGGCTACACCTTC	.	TRBJ1-2	TRBV4-3	once
CASSLDSGGPGDTQYF	TGCGCCAGCAGCTTGGATAGCGGGGGGCCCGGGGATACGCAGTATTTT	TRBD2	TRBJ2-3	TRBV5-1	.
CASSLEAGDPSRGYTF	TGCGCCAGCAGCTTGGAGGCCGGGGATCCTTCCCGGGGCTACACCTTC	.	TRBJ1-2	TRBV5-1	.
CASSFATSADTEAFF	TGTGCCAGCAGCTTCGCTACATCGGCGGACACTGAAGCTTTCTTT	.	TRBJ1-1	TRBV7-2	.
CAIGTYGEQYF	TGTGCCATCGGAACGTACGGGGAGCAGTACTTC	.	TRBJ2-7	TRBV10-3	.
CASSGGQGRHEQYF	TGTGCCAGCAGCGGGGGACAGGGGCGCCACGAGCAGTACTTC	.	TRBJ2-7	TRBV21-1	.
CAVEGNTEAFF	TGTGCCGTAGAGGGGAACACTGAAGCTTTCTTT	.	TRBJ1-1	TRBV7-9	.
CASSAGQGEMPQHF	TGTGCCAGCTCAGCGGGACAGGGGGAGATGCCCCAGCATTTT	TRBD1	TRBJ1-5	TRBV18	.
CASTAGGSNQPQHF	TGTGCCAGCACCGCCGGGGGATCAAATCAGCCCCAGCATTTT	.	TRBJ1-5	TRBV28	.
CATFTGDPKNIQYF	TGTGCCACCTTTACAGGAGACCCCAAAAACATTCAGTACTTC	.	TRBJ2-4	TRBV28	.
CASGVPTASPRELFF	TGTGCCAGCGGCGTCCCGACAGCCTCCCCAAGGGAGCTGTTTTTT	.	TRBJ2-2	TRBV6-5	.
CARFWSSGNTIYF	TGTGCCAGGTTTTGGAGCTCTGGAAACACCATATATTTT	.	TRBJ1-3	TRBV7-9	.
CAWSGLAASYEQYF	TGTGCCTGGAGTGGGCTAGCTGCTTCCTACGAGCAGTACTTC	.	TRBJ2-7	TRBV30	.
CATSRDQVSGNTIYF	TGTGCCACCAGCAGAGATCAGGTTTCTGGAAACACCATATATTTT	.	TRBJ1-3	TRBV15	once
CASTPRGLGTEAFF	TGTGCCAGCACCCCACGGGGGTTGGGCACTGAAGCTTTCTTT	.	TRBJ1-1	TRBV5-6	.
CASSSSYRGAQGYGYTF	TGTGCCAGCAGTTCCTCATACAGGGGCGCCCAGGGCTATGGCTACACCTTC	TRBD1	TRBJ1-2	TRBV27	.
CASSQGTGSRYGYTF	TGTGCCAGCAGCCAAGGGACAGGGTCGCGCTATGGCTACACCTTC	TRBD1	TRBJ1-2	TRBV3-1/TRBV3-2	.
CASSFQGQGNEKLFF	TGTGCCAGCAGCTTCCAGGGACAGGGGAATGAAAAACTGTTTTTT	TRBD1	TRBJ1-4	TRBV5-6	.